This T cell receptor beta chain stems from a study of blood T cell repertoires in COVID-19. Study-wide context: From the United States, Italy and Spain came samples of acute and convalescent COVID-19.

The germline CDR1 and CDR2 sequences are LNHDA and SQIVND (reference sequence). Losses at the gene ends were 1 base for V and 9 bases for J; bases not matched to a gene: 4. The CDR3 covers 15 residues. Sequenced by immunoSEQ multiplex PCR; TCRdb stores in-frame clones only, minus some. The sample shows 95,000 to 110,000 clones, 84% of them seen only once. The chain recombines TRBV19 with TRBJ2-1, with 12 bases matching TRBD2. The material sequenced was peripheral blood. The receptor was derived from a human donor in a cohort sampled during active or convalescent COVID-19. Here the CDR3 reads CASSIASGGAGEQFF. In DNA form, the CDR3 reads TGTGCCAGTAGTATAGCTAGCGGGGGGGCAGGTGAGCAGTTCTTC. Based on the CDR3 plus reference TRBV19 and TRBJ2-1, the full variable domain is DGGITQSPKYLFRKEGQNVTLSCEQNLNHDAMYWYRQDPGQGLRLIYYSQIVNDFQKGDIAEGYSVSREKKESFPLTVTSAQKNPTAFYLCASSIASGGAGEQFFGPGTRLTVL.